The next 17 T cell receptor beta chains were all read from a single sample in a study of cytomegalovirus exposure and HLA in healthy donors. 13 Jbeta primers and 60 Vbeta primers were used for the PCR. Measured with immunoSEQ multiplex PCR; TCRdb has only the in-frame clones, and not every one. The table has 150,000 to 200,000 clones, over 60% seen once. Sequencing was done on a sample of PBMCs. The receptors originated from a man in his fifties or sixties in good health and CMV-seropositive.

This clone was seen a few times. The chain is built from TRBV6-6 and TRBJ2-1; D unresolved. This CDR3 comprises 15 residues. V gave up 6 bases and J gave up 4 bases, with 16 bases separating them. Looked up from germline, CDR1 is MNHNY and CDR2 is SVGAGI (reference sequence). In nucleotides, the CDR3 is TGTGCCAGCAGAGATTCGTCCTCGAGATACAATGAGCAGTTCTTC. Translating it yields CASRDSSSRYNEQFF.

V is TRBV6-5 and J is TRBJ2-5; perhaps TRBD1 as D (6 bases). The CDR3 sequence is 14 residues long. Looked up from germline, CDR1 is MNHEY and CDR2 is SVGAGI. The V end lost 0 bases, the J end lost 4 bases, and 9 bases lay between the germline ends. The CDR3: CASSYSGASETQYF. CDR3 nucleotides: TGTGCCAGCAGTTACTCGGGGGCATCAGAGACCCAGTACTTC.

This rearrangement joins TRBV9 to TRBJ1-1; TRBD1 matches at 10 bases. Germline values: CDR1 SGDLS, CDR2 YYNGEE. The CDR3 is 18 residues long. V trimming: 0 bases; J trimming: 5 bases; junction bases outside the gene matches: 13. CDR3 DNA sequence: TGTGCCAGCAGCGTAGCTCCCCCCGCTGGGACAGGGGAGACTGAAGCTTTCTTT. It translates to CASSVAPPAGTGETEAFF.

The V and J genes are TRBV27 and TRBJ1-1; 9 bases align to TRBD1. This CDR3 has 15 amino acids. Germline values: CDR1 MNHEY, CDR2 SMNVEV (reference sequence). V shed 6 bases and J 5 bases; nucleotides not matched to a gene: 10. DNA for the CDR3: TGTGCCAGCAGACCTTTTGACAGGGGGAGGACTGAAGCTTTCTTT. Its translation: CASRPFDRGRTEAFF.

The chain links TRBV27 to TRBJ2-7, with D perhaps matching TRBD2 (6 bases). Trimming removed 3 bases at V and 7 bases at J, with 19 bases between. The germline CDR1 and CDR2 sequences are MNHEY and SMNVEV (reference sequence). The CDR3 consists of 15 residues. Written as DNA, the CDR3 is TGTGCCAGCAGTTTGTCTCCAAGACTAGACGGGGAGCAGTACGTC. Translated, it gives CASSLSPRLDGEQYV.

The genes are TRBV19 and TRBJ2-7, with 7 bases lining up with TRBD1. V gave up 5 bases and J gave up 0 bases; unmatched junction bases: 4. The CDR3 length is 14 residues. In germline, CDR1 is LNHDA, CDR2 SQIVND (reference sequence). The CDR3 DNA follows: TGTGCCAGTAGTCGGACAGGCAGCTCCTACGAGCAGTACGTC. Translating it yields CASSRTGSSYEQYV.

The chain employs TRBV19 and TRBJ1-2; 8 bases agree with TRBD1. CDR1 LNHDA and CDR2 SQIVND come from the germline V gene (reference sequence). CDR3 size: 12 residues. V trimming: 8 bases; J trimming: 6 bases; junction bases outside the gene matches: 5. CDR3 amino acids: CASGDRSNGYTF. In nucleotides, the CDR3 is TGTGCCAGTGGGGACAGGAGTAATGGCTACACCTTC.

The gene calls are TRBV19 and TRBJ1-1; 10 nucleotides align to TRBD1. Unmatched junction bases numbered 8, after V lost 6 bases and J lost 4 bases. Germline loops: CDR1 LNHDA, CDR2 SQIVND (reference sequence). This CDR3 region has 15 residues. CDR3 loop: CASREYRTGGTEAFF. The CDR3 region has the DNA TGTGCCAGTAGAGAATATAGGACAGGGGGCACTGAAGCTTTCTTT.

The chain couples TRBV5-1 to TRBJ1-1, with TRBD1 identical over 8 bases. Looked up from germline, CDR1 is SGHRS and CDR2 is YFSETQ. Trimming cost V 4 bases and J 2 bases; bases outside gene matches: 10. This CDR3 region has 16 residues. Here the CDR3 DNA reads TGCGCCAGCAGCGTCAAAACAGGGGGTGGTAACACTGAAGCTTTCTTT. Amino acids: CASSVKTGGGNTEAFF.

CDR3 coding DNA: TGTGCCAGCAGCTTGGGATTTCAGGGCTCTGGAAACACCATATATTTT. Amino acid sequence: CASSLGFQGSGNTIYF. V is TRBV7-8 and J is TRBJ1-3; a possible D gene is TRBD1 (5 bases). The CDR3 contains 16 residues. V was pared by 3 bases and J by 0 bases, with 12 bases between. Germline values: CDR1 SGHVS, CDR2 FQNEAQ.

This clone was seen more than once but under ten times. The chain carries TRBV28 and TRBJ2-7; TRBD1 matches 7 bases. The CDR3 is 16 residues long. The trim removed 5 bases at V and 1 base at J, leaving 11 bases unmatched. CDR1 is MDHEN and CDR2 is SYDVKM in the germline V gene. The CDR3 nucleotides are TGTGCCAGCAGTCCTCCTCTTGGGACAGCTTCCTACGAGCAGTACGTC. Translation: CASSPPLGTASYEQYV.

The chain couples TRBV28 to TRBJ1-4; no clear D gene. Between the trimmed V and J ends, which lost 8 bases and 7 bases, there was a span of 17 bases. This CDR3 has 14 residues. The germline V gene has CDR1 MDHEN and CDR2 SYDVKM. The CDR3 nucleotides read TGTGCCAGCGTAGGAGGAGGGTTGGGTGAAAAACTGTTTTTT. It is translated as CASVGGGLGEKLFF. The variable domain in full, completed from reference TRBV28 and TRBJ1-4, reads DVKVTQSSRYLVKRTGEKVFLECVQDMDHENMFWYRQDPGLGLRLIYFSYDVKMKEKGDIPEGYSVSREKKERFSLILESASTNQTSMYLCASVGGGLGEKLFFGSGTQLSVL.

The count of this clone is one. The V and J genes are TRBV6-1 and TRBJ1-6, with D maybe TRBD1 (5 bases). V lost 6 bases to trimming and J lost 7 bases, with 16 bases between them. The CDR3 has 15 residues. The germline CDR1 and CDR2 sequences are MNHNS and SASEGT. This chain's CDR3 is CASRSAPTENSPLHF. The CDR3 DNA reads TGTGCCAGCAGGTCAGCCCCGACAGAGAATTCACCCCTCCACTTT.

The chain employs TRBV5-8 and TRBJ2-6; 8 positions agree with TRBD1. Germline CDR1 reads SGHTS; CDR2 reads YDEGEE. The CDR3 loop spans 16 amino acids. With V trimmed by 0 bases and J by 2 bases, 1 base remained unmatched. CDR3 nucleotides: TGTGCCAGCAGCTTGGGGGACAGGACTGGGGCCAACGTCCTGACTTTC. As protein: CASSLGDRTGANVLTF.

V is TRBV5-1 and J is TRBJ1-3; no firm D call. Germline V gene lookup returns CDR1 SGHRS and CDR2 YFSETQ. Trimming removed 0 bases at V and 0 bases at J, with 4 bases between. CDR3 length: 14 residues. CDR3 coding DNA: TGCGCCAGCAGCTTGGGAGGCTCTGGAAACACCATATATTTT. It encodes CASSLGGSGNTIYF.

This clone was seen a handful of times. J is TRBJ1-1 and V is TRBV29-1; D is uncertain. Germline CDR1 SQVTM, CDR2 ANQGSEA. The germline V and J ends were trimmed by 3 bases and 1 base, with 6 bases remaining between them. The CDR3 has 12 residues. The CDR3 DNA is TGCAGCGTTGAGGGCAAGAACACTGAAGCTTTCTTT. Protein: CSVEGKNTEAFF.

The genes are TRBV7-9 and TRBJ2-5; 16 positions agree with TRBD2. This CDR3 comprises 17 residues. Germline V gives CDR1 SEHNR, CDR2 FQNEAQ (reference sequence). Trimming at V came to 5 bases and at J to 4 bases, leaving 7 bases not matched to a gene. CDR3 DNA: TGTGCCAGCAGCCCTGGGACTAGCGGGGGGGCTACAGAGACCCAGTACTTC. Translated: CASSPGTSGGATETQYF.